The T cell receptor (beta chain) under discussion was sequenced for a study of metastatic and nonmetastatic thyroid tumors. Study summary: Repertoires from malignant and benign thyroid patients were compared across blood and tumor or nodule tissue. Notes on the study in general: Within blood and tumor, benign nodules reportedly had significantly lower TCR beta diversity than malignant thyroid tumors did.

TCRdb re-called the PCR reads with MiXCR. This sample has thousands of clones, with about a third found just once. Among the patients, none had received any treatment before thyroid surgery. For this clone: Its antigen is not identified.

Specimen: adjacent normal tissue. The clonotype was recovered from a female donor with papillary thyroid cancer or a benign thyroid nodule (not recorded which). Some clones in this sample may be carry-over from other donors' samples.

The CDR3 region has the DNA TGTGCCAGCAGTTATATGGCCGAGCAGTACTTC. Translation: CASSYMAEQYF. This chain uses TRBV6-2 or TRBV6-3 with TRBJ2-7; D unclear. The CDR3 runs 11 residues. CDR1 and CDR2 from the germline V gene are MNHEY and SVGEGT. The V and J ends lost 3 bases and 6 bases respectively, with 6 bases between them.